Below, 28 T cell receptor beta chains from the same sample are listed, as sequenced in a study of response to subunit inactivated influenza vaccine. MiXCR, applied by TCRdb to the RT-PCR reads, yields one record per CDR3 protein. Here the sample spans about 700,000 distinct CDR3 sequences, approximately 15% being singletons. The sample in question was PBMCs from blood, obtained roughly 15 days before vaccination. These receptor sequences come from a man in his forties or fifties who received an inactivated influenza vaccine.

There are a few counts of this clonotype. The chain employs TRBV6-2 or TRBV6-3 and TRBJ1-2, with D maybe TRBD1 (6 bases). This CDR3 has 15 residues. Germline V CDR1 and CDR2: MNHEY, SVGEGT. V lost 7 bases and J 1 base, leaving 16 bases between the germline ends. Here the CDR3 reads CASNLDSHLNYGYTF. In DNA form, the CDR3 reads TGTGCCAGCAACCTGGACAGCCACCTTAACTATGGCTACACCTTC.

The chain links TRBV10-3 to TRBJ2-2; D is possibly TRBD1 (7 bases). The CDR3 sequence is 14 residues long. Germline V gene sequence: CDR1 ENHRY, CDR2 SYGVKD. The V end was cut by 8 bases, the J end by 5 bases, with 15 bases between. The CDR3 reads CAISAAGGTGELFF. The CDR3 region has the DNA TGTGCCATCTCGGCGGCAGGGGGGACCGGGGAGCTGTTTTTT.

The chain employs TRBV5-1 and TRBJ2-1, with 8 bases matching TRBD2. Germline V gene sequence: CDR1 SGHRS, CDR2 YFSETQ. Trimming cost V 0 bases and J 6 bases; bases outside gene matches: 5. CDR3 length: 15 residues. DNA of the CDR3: TGCGCCAGCAGCTTGGAAGGTAGCGGGACCAATGAGCAGTTCTTC. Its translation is CASSLEGSGTNEQFF.

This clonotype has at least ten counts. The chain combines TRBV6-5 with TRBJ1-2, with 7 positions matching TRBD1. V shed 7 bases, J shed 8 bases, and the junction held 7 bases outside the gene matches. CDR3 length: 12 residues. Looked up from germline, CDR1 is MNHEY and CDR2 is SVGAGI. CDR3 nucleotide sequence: TGTGCCAGCACCGACAGGGTATGGGGCTACACCTTC. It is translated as CASTDRVWGYTF.

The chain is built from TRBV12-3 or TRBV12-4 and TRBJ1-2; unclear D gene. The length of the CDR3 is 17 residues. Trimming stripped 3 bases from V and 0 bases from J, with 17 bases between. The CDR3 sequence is CASSLVSEGLANYGYTF. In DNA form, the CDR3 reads TGTGCCAGCAGTTTGGTATCGGAGGGTCTAGCTAACTATGGCTACACCTTC.

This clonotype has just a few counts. CDR3 amino acids: CASRRDRAGANVLTF. The CDR3 nucleotides are TGTGCCAGCAGACGGGACAGGGCTGGGGCCAACGTCCTGACTTTC. The chain has TRBV27 and TRBJ2-6, with 9 bases fitting TRBD1. Germline CDR1 and CDR2: MNHEY and SMNVEV (reference sequence). With V trimmed by 6 bases and J by 2 bases, 2 bases remained unmatched. This CDR3 region has 15 residues.

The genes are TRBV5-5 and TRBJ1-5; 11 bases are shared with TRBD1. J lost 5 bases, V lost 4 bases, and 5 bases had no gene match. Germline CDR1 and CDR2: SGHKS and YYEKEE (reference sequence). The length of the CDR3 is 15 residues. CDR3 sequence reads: CASSGRTGGDQPQHF. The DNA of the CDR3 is TGTGCCAGCAGCGGGCGGACAGGGGGCGATCAGCCCCAGCATTTT.

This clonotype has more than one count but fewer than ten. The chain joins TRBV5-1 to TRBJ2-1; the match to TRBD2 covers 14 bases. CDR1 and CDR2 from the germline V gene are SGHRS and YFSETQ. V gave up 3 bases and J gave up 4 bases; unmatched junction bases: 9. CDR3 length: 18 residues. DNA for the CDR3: TGCGCCAGCAGCTCACCCCCGGGACTAGCGGGGGATTACAATGAGCAGTTCTTC. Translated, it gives CASSSPPGLAGDYNEQFF.

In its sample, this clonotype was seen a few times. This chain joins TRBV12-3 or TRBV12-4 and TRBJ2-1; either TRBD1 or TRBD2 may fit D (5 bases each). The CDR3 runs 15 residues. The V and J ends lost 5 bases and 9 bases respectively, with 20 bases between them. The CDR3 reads CASSASGTARGEQFF. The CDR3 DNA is TGTGCCAGCAGTGCCTCCGGGACGGCGAGGGGTGAGCAGTTCTTC.

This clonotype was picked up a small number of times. The CDR3 loop reads CASSPWTRTEAFF. DNA for the CDR3: TGTGCCAGCTCACCCTGGACGAGGACTGAAGCTTTCTTT. The chain recombines TRBV18 with TRBJ1-1; D is unclear. The ends were cut back, 3 bases at V and 5 bases at J, with 10 bases in the middle. This CDR3 comprises 13 residues. Germline assignment: CDR1 KGHSH and CDR2 LQKENI.

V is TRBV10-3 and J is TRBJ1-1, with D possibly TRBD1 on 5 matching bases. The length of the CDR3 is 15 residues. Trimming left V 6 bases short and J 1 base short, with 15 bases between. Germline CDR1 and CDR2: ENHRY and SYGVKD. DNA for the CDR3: TGTGCCATCAGGTTAGGGGCAGACCCGAACACTGAAGCTTTCTTT. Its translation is CAIRLGADPNTEAFF.

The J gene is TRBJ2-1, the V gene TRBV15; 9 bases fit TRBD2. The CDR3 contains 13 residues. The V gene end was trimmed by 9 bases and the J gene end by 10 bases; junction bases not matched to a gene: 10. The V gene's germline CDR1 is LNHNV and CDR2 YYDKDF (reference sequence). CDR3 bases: TGTGCCACTTCTAGCGGGAAGGGGGGGGAGCAGTTCTTC. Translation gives CATSSGKGGEQFF.

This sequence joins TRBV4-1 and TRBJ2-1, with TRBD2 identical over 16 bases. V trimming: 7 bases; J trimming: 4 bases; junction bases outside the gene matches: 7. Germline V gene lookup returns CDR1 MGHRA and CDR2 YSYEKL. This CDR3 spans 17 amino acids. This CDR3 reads CASTKGLAGGQYNEQFF. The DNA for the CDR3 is TGCGCCAGCACCAAGGGACTAGCGGGGGGGCAGTACAATGAGCAGTTCTTC.

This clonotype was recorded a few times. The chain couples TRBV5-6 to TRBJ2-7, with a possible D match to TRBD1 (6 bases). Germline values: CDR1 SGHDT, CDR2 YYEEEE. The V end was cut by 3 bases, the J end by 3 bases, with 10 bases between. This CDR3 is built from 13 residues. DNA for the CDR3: TGTGCCAGCAGCTCGGACAGTTTCTACGAGCAGTACTTC. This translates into CASSSDSFYEQYF.

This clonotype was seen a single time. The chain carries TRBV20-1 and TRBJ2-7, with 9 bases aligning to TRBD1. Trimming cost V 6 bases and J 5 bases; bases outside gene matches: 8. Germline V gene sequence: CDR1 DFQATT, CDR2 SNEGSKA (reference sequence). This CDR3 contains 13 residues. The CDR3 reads CSATGTGTNEQYF. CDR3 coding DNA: TGCAGTGCCACCGGGACAGGGACCAACGAGCAGTACTTC.

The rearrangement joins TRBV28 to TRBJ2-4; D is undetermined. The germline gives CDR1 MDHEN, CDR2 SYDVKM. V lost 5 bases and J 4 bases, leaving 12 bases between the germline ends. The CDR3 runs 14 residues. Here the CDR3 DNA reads TGTGCCAGCAGTACCCCTATATCAAAAAACATTCAGTACTTC. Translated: CASSTPISKNIQYF.

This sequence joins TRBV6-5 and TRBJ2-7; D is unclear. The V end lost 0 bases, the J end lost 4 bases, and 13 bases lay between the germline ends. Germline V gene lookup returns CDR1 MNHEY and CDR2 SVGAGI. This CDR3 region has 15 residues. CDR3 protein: CASSYSWAATYEQYF. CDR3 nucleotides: TGTGCCAGCAGTTACTCGTGGGCGGCGACGTACGAGCAGTACTTC.

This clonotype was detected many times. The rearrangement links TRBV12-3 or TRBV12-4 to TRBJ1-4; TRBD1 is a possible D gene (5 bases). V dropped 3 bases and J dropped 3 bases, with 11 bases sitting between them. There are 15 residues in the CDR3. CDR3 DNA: TGTGCCAGCAGTTTCGCTACGGGGGCTAATGAAAAACTGTTTTTT. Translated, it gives CASSFATGANEKLFF.

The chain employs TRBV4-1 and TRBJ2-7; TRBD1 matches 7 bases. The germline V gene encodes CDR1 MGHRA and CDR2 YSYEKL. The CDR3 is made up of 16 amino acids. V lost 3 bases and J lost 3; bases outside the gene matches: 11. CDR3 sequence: CASSHPAPGGNYEQYF. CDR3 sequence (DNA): TGCGCCAGCAGCCACCCAGCCCCAGGGGGTAACTACGAGCAGTACTTC.

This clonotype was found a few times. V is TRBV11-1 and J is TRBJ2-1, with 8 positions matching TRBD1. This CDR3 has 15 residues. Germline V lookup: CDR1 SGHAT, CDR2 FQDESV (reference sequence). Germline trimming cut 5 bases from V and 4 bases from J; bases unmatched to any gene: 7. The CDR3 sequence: CASSQSGQGYNEQFF. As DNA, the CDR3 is TGTGCCAGCAGCCAAAGTGGACAGGGTTACAATGAGCAGTTCTTC.

CDR3: CASSSQTGTGGARNNEQFF. In DNA form, the CDR3 reads TGTGCCAGCAGCTCTCAAACCGGGACAGGGGGCGCAAGGAACAATGAGCAGTTCTTC. The V gene is TRBV7-3, the J gene TRBJ2-1; 12 bases are a match to TRBD1. Per the germline V gene, CDR1 is SGHTA and CDR2 is FQGTGA. The CDR3 totals 19 residues. Trimming cost V 4 bases and J 5 bases; bases outside gene matches: 15.

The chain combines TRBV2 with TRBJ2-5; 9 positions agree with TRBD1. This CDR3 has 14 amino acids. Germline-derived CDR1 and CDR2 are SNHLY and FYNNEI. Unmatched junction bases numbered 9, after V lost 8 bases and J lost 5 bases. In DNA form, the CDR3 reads TGTGCCAGCTGCCGGGACAGGGCAGAGGAGACCCAGTACTTC. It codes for CASCRDRAEETQYF.

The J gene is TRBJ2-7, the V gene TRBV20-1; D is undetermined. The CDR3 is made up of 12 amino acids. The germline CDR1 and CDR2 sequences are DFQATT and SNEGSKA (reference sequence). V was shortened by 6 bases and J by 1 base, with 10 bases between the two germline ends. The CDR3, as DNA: TGCAGTGCCACGGGCTATTCCTACGAGCAGTACTTC. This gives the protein CSATGYSYEQYF.

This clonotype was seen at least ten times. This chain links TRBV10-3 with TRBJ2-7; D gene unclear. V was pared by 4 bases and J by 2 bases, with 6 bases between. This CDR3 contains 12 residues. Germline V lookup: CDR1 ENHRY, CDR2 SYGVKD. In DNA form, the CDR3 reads TGTGCCATCAGTGCAGCTCCCTACGAGCAGTACTTC. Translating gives CAISAAPYEQYF.

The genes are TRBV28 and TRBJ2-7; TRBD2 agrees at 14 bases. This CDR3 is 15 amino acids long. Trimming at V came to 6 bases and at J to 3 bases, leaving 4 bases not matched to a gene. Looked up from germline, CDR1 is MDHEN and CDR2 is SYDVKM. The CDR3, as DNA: TGTGCCAGCAGGGGACTAGCGGGAGTTAGCTACGAGCAGTACTTC. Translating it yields CASRGLAGVSYEQYF.

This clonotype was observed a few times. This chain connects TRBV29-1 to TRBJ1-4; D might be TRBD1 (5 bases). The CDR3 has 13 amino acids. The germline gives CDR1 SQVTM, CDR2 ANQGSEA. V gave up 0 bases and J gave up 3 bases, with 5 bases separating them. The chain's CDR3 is CSVEDRANEKLFF. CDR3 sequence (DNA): TGCAGCGTTGAAGACAGGGCTAATGAAAAACTGTTTTTT.

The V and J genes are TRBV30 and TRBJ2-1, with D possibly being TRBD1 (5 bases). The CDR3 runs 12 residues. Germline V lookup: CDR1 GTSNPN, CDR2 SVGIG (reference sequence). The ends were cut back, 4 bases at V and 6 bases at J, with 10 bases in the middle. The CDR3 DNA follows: TGTGCCTGGACCAGGGTCGGCAATGAGCAGTTCTTC. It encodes CAWTRVGNEQFF.

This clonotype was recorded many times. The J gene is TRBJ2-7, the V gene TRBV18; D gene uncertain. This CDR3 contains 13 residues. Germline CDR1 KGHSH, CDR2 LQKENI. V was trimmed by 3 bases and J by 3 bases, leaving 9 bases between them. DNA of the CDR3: TGTGCCAGCTCACCCCCAGGAAACTACGAGCAGTACTTC. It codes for CASSPPGNYEQYF.